The clone carrying this TCR beta chain turned up a few times. The data were taken from a study of T cell changes during pregnancy in multiple sclerosis. Sequenced by immunoSEQ multiplex PCR; TCRdb stores in-frame clones only, minus some. The sample includes roughly 45,000 clones, about nine tenths of them seen just once. V lost 0 bases, J lost 0 bases, and 12 bases lay in between. The CDR3 contains 16 residues. CDR1 and CDR2 (germline): MGHRA, YSYEKL. The chain links TRBV4-1 to TRBJ2-7; D is possibly TRBD2 (5 bases). This TCR derives from a female donor in good health, enrolled as a control in a pregnancy study. The source material was peripheral blood, sampled in the first trimester of pregnancy. The CDR3 sequence: CASSQEFNGLSYEQYF. As DNA, the CDR3 is TGCGCCAGCAGCCAAGAATTTAACGGACTCTCCTACGAGCAGTACTTC.